The present T cell receptor (beta chain) was sequenced within a study of response to subunit inactivated influenza vaccine. Per the germline V gene, CDR1 is SGDLS and CDR2 is YYNGEE. J gave up 4 bases and V 0 bases, and 0 bases lay outside the gene matches. CDR3 length: 14 amino acids. MiXCR, applied by TCRdb to the RT-PCR reads, yields one record per CDR3 protein. The sample lists a few hundred thousand distinct CDR3 sequences; around 20% were seen once. This chain links TRBV9 with TRBJ1-5; 8 bases map to TRBD1. The sequence came from a man between 50 and 75 years old who received an inactivated influenza vaccine. The sequenced sample was PBMCs from blood, obtained around 22 months after vaccination. The CDR3 loop reads CASSVGDRNQPQHF. CDR3 DNA sequence: TGTGCCAGCAGCGTAGGGGACAGGAATCAGCCCCAGCATTTT.